Listed here are 8 T cell receptor beta chains from one sample, sequenced in a study of response to subunit inactivated influenza vaccine. MiXCR was run by TCRdb on the RT-PCR reads, yielding one entry per CDR3 protein. The sample has 400,000 to 550,000 distinct CDR3 sequences, about 25% seen once; the top ten hold 1.9%. The sample in question was CD4+ T cells sorted from PBMCs, obtained roughly 5 days after vaccination. These TCRs come from a man aged 45-65 years who received an inactivated influenza vaccine.

This clonotype has just a few counts. The rearrangement uses TRBV29-1 and TRBJ2-7, with D perhaps TRBD2 (6 bases). CDR3 length equals 12 residues. Germline V gives CDR1 SQVTM, CDR2 ANQGSEA. V was pared by 2 bases and J by 11 bases, with 16 bases between. In nucleotides, the CDR3 is TGCAGCGTTGAAAGAGGGACTCCCCTTAAGTACTTC. It specifies CSVERGTPLKYF.

The chain employs TRBV5-1 and TRBJ2-7; tentatively, D is TRBD1 or TRBD2 (5 bases each). Trimming stripped 0 bases from V and 2 bases from J, with 12 bases between. CDR3 length equals 15 residues. Germline V CDR1 and CDR2: SGHRS, YFSETQ. The CDR3 sequence is CASSLGQTKTYEQYF. Written as DNA, the CDR3 is TGCGCCAGCAGCTTGGGACAGACTAAGACCTACGAGCAGTACTTC.

This chain joins TRBV5-1 and TRBJ1-3; no definite D call. Germline CDR1 and CDR2: SGHRS and YFSETQ. The V end was cut by 0 bases, the J end by 0 bases, with 13 bases between. The CDR3 loop spans 17 amino acids. CDR3 sequence: CASSLATGLHSGNTIYF. CDR3 bases: TGCGCCAGCAGCTTGGCCACGGGCCTCCACTCTGGAAACACCATATATTTT. Full variable domain (remainder filled in from reference TRBV5-1 and TRBJ1-3): KAGVTQTPRYLIKTRGQQVTLSCSPISGHRSVSWYQQTPGQGLQFLFEYFSETQRNKGNFPGRFSGRQFSNSRSEMNVSTLELGDSALYLCASSLATGLHSGNTIYFGEGSWLTVV.

This clonotype occurred a few times. The chain employs TRBV21-1 and TRBJ2-5; the table calls TRBD2, which could not be checked here. TRBV21-1 is classified as a pseudogene. There are 19 residues in the CDR3. The CDR3 sequence: CASSKSYGSEGGKQETQYF. The CDR3 DNA reads TGTGCCAGCAGCAAATCCTATGGGTCGGAGGGCGGAAAGCAAGAGACCCAGTACTTC.

V usage is TRBV20-1 and J usage is TRBJ2-3; 7 nucleotides align to TRBD2. CDR1 and CDR2 from the germline V gene are DFQATT and SNEGSKA (reference sequence). There are 14 residues in the CDR3. The J segment lost 2 bases and the V segment lost 4 bases, leaving 6 bases of the junction unmatched. The CDR3 region is CSAKASGPTDTQYF. For the CDR3, the DNA is TGCAGTGCTAAGGCTAGCGGACCCACAGATACGCAGTATTTT.

The chain is built from TRBV20-1 and TRBJ2-3; 14 nucleotides agree with TRBD2. CDR1 is DFQATT and CDR2 is SNEGSKA in the germline V gene (reference sequence). Losses at the gene ends were 2 bases for V and 6 bases for J; bases not matched to a gene: 16. This CDR3 comprises 19 residues. The CDR3 reads CSARPPGTSGGRLRDTQYF. The CDR3 region has the DNA TGCAGTGCTAGACCACCCGGGACTAGCGGGGGCCGCCTTCGCGATACGCAGTATTTT.

This clonotype was counted once. This chain connects TRBV28 to TRBJ2-7, with 9 bases identical to TRBD1. The CDR3 covers 17 residues. V dropped 3 bases and J dropped 3; count of bases not matched to a gene: 12. The germline V gene encodes CDR1 MDHEN and CDR2 SYDVKM. The CDR3 reads CASSFPSTGQGLYEQYF. The CDR3 DNA sequence: TGTGCCAGCAGTTTCCCGAGTACGGGACAGGGCCTCTACGAGCAGTACTTC.

The J gene is TRBJ2-1, the V gene TRBV4-3; 9 positions agree with TRBD2. This CDR3 spans 16 amino acids. V shed 1 base, J shed 10 bases, and the junction held 11 bases outside the gene matches. The germline gives CDR1 LGHNA, CDR2 YSLEER. The CDR3: CASSQVGGRALEEQFF. DNA of the CDR3: TGCGCCAGCAGCCAAGTTGGCGGGAGGGCATTGGAAGAGCAGTTCTTC.